Following are 14 T cell receptor beta chains from one sample sequenced in a study of response to subunit inactivated influenza vaccine. Each CDR3 protein is one row after TCRdb ran MiXCR on the RT-PCR reads. The sample yields 180,000 or so distinct CDR3 sequences, over 9.5% seen once. These data also featured in a second study, about T cells expressing NK-cell markers. That publication notes: The authors generated TCR beta cDNA through 5'RACE template switching with UMIs.

The specimen comprised CD8+ T cells sorted from PBMCs, sampled 12 days after vaccination. Receptor source: a man between 45 and 60 years old who received an inactivated influenza vaccine.

The chain uses TRBV28 and TRBJ2-5, with D possibly TRBD2 on 6 matching bases. Germline V gene data show CDR1 as MDHEN and CDR2 as SYDVKM. Trimming removed 5 bases at V and 3 bases at J, with 13 bases between. CDR3 length equals 14 residues. In DNA, the CDR3 is TGTGCCAGCAGTCCTATAACGGGAGAAGAGACCCAGTACTTC. It translates to CASSPITGEETQYF.

This clonotype was picked up a small number of times. V and J are TRBV4-3 and TRBJ1-2, with unresolved D. V was pared by 0 bases and J by 2 bases, with 10 bases between. The V gene's germline CDR1 is LGHNA and CDR2 YSLEER. CDR3 length equals 15 residues. The CDR3 bases are TGCGCCAGCAGCCAAGATCGTCTAGGGAACTATGGCTACACCTTC. It translates to CASSQDRLGNYGYTF.

In this sample, this clonotype turned up a few times. The chain joins TRBV12-3 or TRBV12-4 to TRBJ1-3; no clear D gene. The CDR3 runs 14 residues. With 1 base removed from V and 3 bases from J, the gap between germline ends came to 7 bases. The CDR3 sequence is CASSLVRLGNTIYF. The CDR3, as DNA: TGTGCCAGCAGTTTAGTACGGCTTGGAAACACCATATATTTT.

The chain links TRBV9 to TRBJ2-1, with 11 bases lining up with TRBD1. Per the germline V gene, CDR1 is SGDLS and CDR2 is YYNGEE. V was pared by 6 bases and J by 8 bases, with 10 bases of the junction left unmatched. The CDR3 is made up of 15 amino acids. CDR3: CASKKGQGVWDEQFF. The CDR3 coding sequence is TGTGCCAGCAAGAAGGGACAGGGGGTTTGGGATGAGCAGTTCTTC.

At least ten counts were recorded for this clonotype. The rearrangement uses TRBV5-1 and TRBJ2-7, with 8 bases lining up with TRBD1. Germline trimming cut 0 bases from V and 8 bases from J; bases unmatched to any gene: 7. CDR1 is SGHRS and CDR2 is YFSETQ in the germline V gene. This CDR3 has 14 amino acids. The CDR3 coding sequence is TGCGCCAGCAGCTTGGCCCCGACAGGGGCAAAGCAGTACTTC. Translating it yields CASSLAPTGAKQYF.

The chain combines TRBV7-9 with TRBJ2-1; 10 bases line up with TRBD2. The trim removed 4 bases at V and 7 bases at J, leaving 10 bases unmatched. The germline gives CDR1 SEHNR, CDR2 FQNEAQ (reference sequence). The CDR3 is 16 amino acids. Here the CDR3 DNA reads TGTGCCAGCAGCTCATTCCTCCTAGCGGGAGTAAATGAGCAGTTCTTC. Residues: CASSSFLLAGVNEQFF.

The rearrangement links TRBV15 to TRBJ1-1; 11 nucleotides agree with TRBD1. V gave up 0 bases and J gave up 5 bases; unmatched junction bases: 5. CDR1 LNHNV and CDR2 YYDKDF come from the germline V gene (reference sequence). The CDR3 is made up of 16 amino acids. Here the CDR3 DNA reads TGTGCCACCAGCAGAGATCGAGGACAGGGGGCTACTGAAGCTTTCTTT. It translates to CATSRDRGQGATEAFF. Complete variable domain (other parts from reference TRBV15 and TRBJ1-1): DAMVIQNPRYQVTQFGKPVTLSCSQTLNHNVMYWYQQKSSQAPKLLFHYYDKDFNNEADTPDNFQSRRPNTSFCFLDIRSPGLGDTAMYLCATSRDRGQGATEAFFGQGTRLTVV.

This clonotype was seen at least ten times. The chain has TRBV5-1 and TRBJ2-3; TRBD1 might be the D (5 bases). V lost 1 base to trimming and J lost 5 bases, with 17 bases between them. The CDR3 contains 16 residues. Germline CDR1 and CDR2: SGHRS and YFSETQ. As DNA, the CDR3 is TGCGCCAGCAGCTTGAGCCCCTTAGGGGCCGGAGATACGCAGTATTTT. As protein: CASSLSPLGAGDTQYF.

This clonotype was found many times. The chain is built from TRBV7-9 and TRBJ1-4, with D maybe TRBD1 (5 bases). Between the trimmed V and J ends, which lost 6 bases and 12 bases, there was a span of 20 bases. The CDR3 has 14 amino acids. Germline CDR1 and CDR2: SEHNR and FQNEAQ (reference sequence). The CDR3 sequence: CASRPSVGGRELFF. CDR3 coding DNA: TGTGCCAGCAGGCCTTCAGTGGGGGGACGAGAACTGTTTTTT.

This clonotype was recorded a few times. The rearrangement uses TRBV28 and TRBJ1-5, with D possibly being TRBD1 (5 bases). The CDR3 loop spans 14 amino acids. The germline V gene encodes CDR1 MDHEN and CDR2 SYDVKM. The V end was cut by 7 bases, the J end by 8 bases, with 18 bases between. The CDR3 DNA reads TGTGCCAGCATTCCTTGGGGGGAAAGTGAGCCCCAGCATTTT. Residues: CASIPWGESEPQHF.

This clonotype was seen a handful of times. This rearrangement joins TRBV28 to TRBJ2-1, with 8 bases lining up with TRBD2. Germline CDR1 reads MDHEN; CDR2 reads SYDVKM. V trimming: 6 bases; J trimming: 6 bases; junction bases outside the gene matches: 10. The CDR3 totals 15 residues. The CDR3 spells CASRRPGLGSNEQFF. DNA of the CDR3: TGTGCCAGCAGACGCCCGGGACTAGGGTCCAATGAGCAGTTCTTC.

This clonotype was seen only a few times. The chain combines TRBV5-1 with TRBJ1-1, with D tentatively TRBD1 (5 bases). This CDR3 has 16 amino acids. V dropped 0 bases and J dropped 1 base, with 13 bases sitting between them. Germline-derived CDR1 and CDR2 are SGHRS and YFSETQ. CDR3 in amino acids: CASSLAPAGGNTEAFF. In DNA form, the CDR3 reads TGCGCCAGCAGCTTGGCGCCAGCCGGGGGGAACACTGAAGCTTTCTTT.

This clonotype showed up just a few times. The V and J genes are TRBV4-2 and TRBJ2-3; D is tentatively TRBD1 or TRBD2 (5 bases each). V lost 4 bases and J 0 bases, leaving 11 bases between the germline ends. The CDR3 sequence is 15 residues long. In germline, CDR1 is LGHNA, CDR2 YNFKEQ. The CDR3 loop reads CASSRHRDSTDTQYF. DNA for the CDR3: TGTGCCAGCAGCCGCCACCGGGACAGCACAGATACGCAGTATTTT.

The chain is built from TRBV27 and TRBJ1-1; D remains unclear. Germline V CDR1 and CDR2: MNHEY, SMNVEV (reference sequence). There are 12 residues in the CDR3. Trimming shortened V by 8 bases and J by 2 bases, and 9 bases separated the two germline ends. The CDR3 nucleotides are TGTGCCAGCCAAGGATTAAACACTGAAGCTTTCTTT. Amino acid sequence: CASQGLNTEAFF.